A selection of T cell receptor beta chains follows, all from one sample in a study of T cell changes during pregnancy in multiple sclerosis. Some clones are missing from TCRdb's copy, which holds only in-frame ones; the method was immunoSEQ multiplex PCR. The sample has 90,000 to 130,000 clones; approximately 90% are singletons. The sequencing used peripheral blood, collected in the third trimester of pregnancy. Receptors were obtained from a female donor with multiple sclerosis, enrolled in a pregnancy study. Both conserved end residues are part of each CDR3. Not all rows give a size; the values are once, few, many and, for expanded clones, a class.

j_gene	v_gene	abundance	CDR3aa
TRBJ2-1	TRBV5-1	NA	CASSLGLAGGYNEQFF
TRBJ1-5	TRBV18	few	CASSPGGEFQPQHF
TRBJ2-3	TRBV29-1	NA	CSVESGVTDTQYF
TRBJ1-5	TRBV28	NA	CASSLSPYSNQPQHF
TRBJ2-7	TRBV25-1	NA	CASSEYGTGVVRHEQYF
TRBJ2-2	TRBV7-2	NA	CASSLRRNTGELFF
TRBJ2-5	TRBV28	NA	CASSPPTGLPETQYF
TRBJ2-3	TRBV27	NA	CASSLSGRTGTDTQYF
TRBJ1-2	TRBV27	once	CASSLDPDSNYGYTF
TRBJ2-7	TRBV4-2	NA	CASSRGDSYEQYF
TRBJ2-2	TRBV5-8	NA	CASSFRTGSTGELFF
TRBJ1-5	TRBV6-1	NA	CASSDRDRGRIQPQHF
TRBJ1-5	TRBV30	NA	CAWNGQGAEPQHF
TRBJ1-2	TRBV30	NA	CAWSLRTGGGYTF
TRBJ2-5	TRBV2	NA	CASNGETQYF
TRBJ2-7	TRBV5-6	NA	CASSLTGIYEQYF
TRBJ2-7	TRBV18	NA	CASSPGTSDYEQYF